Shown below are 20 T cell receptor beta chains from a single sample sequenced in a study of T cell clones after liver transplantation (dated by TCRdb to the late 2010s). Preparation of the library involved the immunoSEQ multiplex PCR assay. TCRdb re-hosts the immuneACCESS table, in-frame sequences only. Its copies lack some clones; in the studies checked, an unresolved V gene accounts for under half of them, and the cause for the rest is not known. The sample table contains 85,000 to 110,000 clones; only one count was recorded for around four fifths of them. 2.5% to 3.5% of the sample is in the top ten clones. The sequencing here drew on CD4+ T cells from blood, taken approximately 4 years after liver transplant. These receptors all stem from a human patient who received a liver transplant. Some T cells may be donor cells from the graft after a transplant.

The CDR3 spells CASSPPGRYTGELFF. As DNA, the CDR3 is TGTGCCAGCTCACCGCCGGGACGGTACACCGGGGAGCTGTTTTTT. V and J are TRBV18 and TRBJ2-2; the D call may be TRBD1 or TRBD2 (5 bases each). Germline V CDR1 and CDR2: KGHSH, LQKENI. V was clipped by 3 bases and J by 3 bases, with 11 bases between them. This CDR3 contains 15 residues.

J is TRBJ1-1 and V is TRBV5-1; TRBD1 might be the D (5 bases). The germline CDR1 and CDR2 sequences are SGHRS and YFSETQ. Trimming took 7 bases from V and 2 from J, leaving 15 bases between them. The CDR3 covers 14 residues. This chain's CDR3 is CASVPGTSNTEAFF. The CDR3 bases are TGCGCCAGCGTACCCGGGACTTCCAACACTGAAGCTTTCTTT. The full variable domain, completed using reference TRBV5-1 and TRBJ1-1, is KAGVTQTPRYLIKTRGQQVTLSCSPISGHRSVSWYQQTPGQGLQFLFEYFSETQRNKGNFPGRFSGRQFSNSRSEMNVSTLELGDSALYLCASVPGTSNTEAFFGQGTRLTVV.

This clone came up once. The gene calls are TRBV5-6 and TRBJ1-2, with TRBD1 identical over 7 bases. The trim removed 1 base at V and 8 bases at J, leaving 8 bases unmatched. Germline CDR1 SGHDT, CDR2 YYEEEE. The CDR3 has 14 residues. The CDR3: CASSLPGQPAGYTF. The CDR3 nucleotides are TGTGCCAGCAGCTTGCCGGGACAGCCGGCGGGCTACACCTTC. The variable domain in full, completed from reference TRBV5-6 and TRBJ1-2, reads DAGVTQSPTHLIKTRGQQVTLRCSPKSGHDTVSWYQQALGQGPQFIFQYYEEEERQRGNFPDRFSGHQFPNYSSELNVNALLLGDSALYLCASSLPGQPAGYTFGSGTRLTVV.

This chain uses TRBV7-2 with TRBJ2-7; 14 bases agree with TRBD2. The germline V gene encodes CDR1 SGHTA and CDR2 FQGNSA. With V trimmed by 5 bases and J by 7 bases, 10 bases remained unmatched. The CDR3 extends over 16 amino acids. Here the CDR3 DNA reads TGTGCCAGCAGCCTCCACGGACTAGCGGGGGGTGGGGAGCAGTACTTC. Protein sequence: CASSLHGLAGGGEQYF.

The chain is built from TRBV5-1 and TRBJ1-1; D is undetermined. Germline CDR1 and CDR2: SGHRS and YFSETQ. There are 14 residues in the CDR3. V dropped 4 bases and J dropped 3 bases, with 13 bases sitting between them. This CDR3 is CASSIQPSDTEAFF. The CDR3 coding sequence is TGCGCCAGCAGCATACAGCCTTCGGACACTGAAGCTTTCTTT.

This chain's CDR3 is CASSFFGTGGASTEAFF. Here the CDR3 DNA reads TGTGCCAGCAGCTTTTTCGGGACAGGGGGCGCGAGCACTGAAGCTTTCTTT. The J gene is TRBJ1-1, the V gene TRBV7-2; 12 bases line up with TRBD1. Germline V lookup: CDR1 SGHTA, CDR2 FQGNSA. This CDR3 spans 17 amino acids. V lost 3 bases and J lost 4; bases outside the gene matches: 9. Full variable domain (remainder filled in from reference TRBV7-2 and TRBJ1-1): GAGVSQSPSNKVTEKGKDVELRCDPISGHTALYWYRQSLGQGLEFLIYFQGNSAPDKSGLPSDRFSAERTGGSVSTLTIQRTQQEDSAVYLCASSFFGTGGASTEAFFGQGTRLTVV.

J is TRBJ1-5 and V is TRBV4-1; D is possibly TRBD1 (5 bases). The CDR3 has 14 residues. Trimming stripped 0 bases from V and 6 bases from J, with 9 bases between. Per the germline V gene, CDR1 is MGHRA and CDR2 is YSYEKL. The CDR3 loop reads CASSQDRDFQPQHF. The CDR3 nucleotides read TGCGCCAGCAGCCAAGACAGGGACTTTCAGCCCCAGCATTTT.

As DNA, the CDR3 is TGTGCCAGTTTTGTAGCGGGGGGGCCAATAAATGAGCAGTTCTTC. This sequence encodes CASFVAGGPINEQFF. The rearrangement links TRBV27 to TRBJ2-1, with 11 bases lining up with TRBD2. V dropped 9 bases and J dropped 7; count of bases not matched to a gene: 11. The CDR3 spans 15 residues. Germline V gene data show CDR1 as MNHEY and CDR2 as SMNVEV (reference sequence).

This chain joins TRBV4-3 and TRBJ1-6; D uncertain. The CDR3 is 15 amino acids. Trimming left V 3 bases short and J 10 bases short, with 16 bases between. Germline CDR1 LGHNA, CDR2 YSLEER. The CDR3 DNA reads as TGCGCCAGCAGCCAGGAGGTAGGGCGAAGGTCACCCCTCCACTTT. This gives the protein CASSQEVGRRSPLHF.

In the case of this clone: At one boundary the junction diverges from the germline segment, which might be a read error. The CDR3 region has the DNA TGTGCCAGCAGTTTAACAGGGGTTAGCGTCAATCCGGGCTTC. Translated, it gives CASSLTGVSVNPGF. This chain joins TRBV28 and TRBJ1-2, with 7 bases that match TRBD1. The CDR3 contains 14 residues. CDR1 MDHEN and CDR2 SYDVKM come from the germline V gene.

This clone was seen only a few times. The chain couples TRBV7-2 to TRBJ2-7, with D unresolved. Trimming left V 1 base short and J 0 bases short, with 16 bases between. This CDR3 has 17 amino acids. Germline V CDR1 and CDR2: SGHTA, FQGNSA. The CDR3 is CASSLVPPGSISYEQYF. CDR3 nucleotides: TGTGCCAGCAGCTTAGTTCCCCCCGGGTCTATCTCCTACGAGCAGTACTTC. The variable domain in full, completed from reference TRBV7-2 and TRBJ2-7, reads GAGVSQSPSNKVTEKGKDVELRCDPISGHTALYWYRQSLGQGLEFLIYFQGNSAPDKSGLPSDRFSAERTGGSVSTLTIQRTQQEDSAVYLCASSLVPPGSISYEQYFGPGTRLTVT.

The CDR3 loop reads CSADRGYEQFF. For the CDR3, the DNA is TGCAGCGCGGACAGGGGCTATGAGCAGTTCTTC. V is TRBV29-1 and J is TRBJ2-1; 9 nucleotides align to TRBD1. Germline CDR1 reads SQVTM; CDR2 reads ANQGSEA. The CDR3 contains 11 residues. The V segment lost 7 bases and the J segment 8 bases; nucleotides outside the gene matches: 3.

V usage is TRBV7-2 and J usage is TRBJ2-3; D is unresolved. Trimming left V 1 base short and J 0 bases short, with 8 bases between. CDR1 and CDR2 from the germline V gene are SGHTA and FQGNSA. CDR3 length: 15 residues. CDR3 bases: TGTGCCAGCAGCTTAGACGAGCGAAGCACAGATACGCAGTATTTT. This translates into CASSLDERSTDTQYF. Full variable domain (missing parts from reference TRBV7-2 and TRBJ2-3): GAGVSQSPSNKVTEKGKDVELRCDPISGHTALYWYRQSLGQGLEFLIYFQGNSAPDKSGLPSDRFSAERTGGSVSTLTIQRTQQEDSAVYLCASSLDERSTDTQYFGPGTRLTVL.

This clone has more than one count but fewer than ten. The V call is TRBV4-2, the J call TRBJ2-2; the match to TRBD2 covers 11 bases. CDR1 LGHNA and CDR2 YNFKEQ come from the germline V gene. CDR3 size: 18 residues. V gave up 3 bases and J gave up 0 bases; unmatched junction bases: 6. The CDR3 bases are TGTGCCAGCAGCCAGCGTAGCGGGGGGGTAACGAACACCGGGGAGCTGTTTTTT. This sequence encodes CASSQRSGGVTNTGELFF.

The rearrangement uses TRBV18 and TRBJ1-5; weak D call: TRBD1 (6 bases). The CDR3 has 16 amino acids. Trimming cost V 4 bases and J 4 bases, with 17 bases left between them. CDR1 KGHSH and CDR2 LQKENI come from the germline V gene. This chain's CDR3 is CASSHTGHRQNQPQHF. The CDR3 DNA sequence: TGTGCCAGCTCACATACGGGACACCGGCAAAATCAGCCCCAGCATTTT.

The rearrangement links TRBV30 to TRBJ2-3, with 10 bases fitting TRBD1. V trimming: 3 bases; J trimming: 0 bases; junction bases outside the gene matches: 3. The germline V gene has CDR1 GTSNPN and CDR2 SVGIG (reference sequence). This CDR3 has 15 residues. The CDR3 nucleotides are TGTGCCTGGAGAGACAGGGGGCTTAGCACAGATACGCAGTATTTT. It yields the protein CAWRDRGLSTDTQYF.

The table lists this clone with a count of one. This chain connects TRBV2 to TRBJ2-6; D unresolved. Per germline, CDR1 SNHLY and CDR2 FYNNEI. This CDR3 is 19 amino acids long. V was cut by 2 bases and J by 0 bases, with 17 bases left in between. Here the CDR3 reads CASSEILGLTGSGANVLTF. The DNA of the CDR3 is TGTGCCAGCAGTGAAATACTTGGTCTCACTGGCTCTGGGGCCAACGTCCTGACTTTC.

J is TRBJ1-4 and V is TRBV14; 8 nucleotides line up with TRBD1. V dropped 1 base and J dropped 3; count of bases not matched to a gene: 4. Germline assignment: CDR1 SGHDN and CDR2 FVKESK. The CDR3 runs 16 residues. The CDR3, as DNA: TGTGCCAGCAGCCAAGGACAGGGGAGACCTAATGAAAAACTGTTTTTT. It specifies CASSQGQGRPNEKLFF.

Here the CDR3 DNA reads TGTGCCAGTAGTATCTTACCAGGGGGCACTGAAGCTTTCTTT. Encoded protein: CASSILPGGTEAFF. The genes are TRBV19 and TRBJ1-1, with TRBD1 identical over 7 bases. The germline V gene encodes CDR1 LNHDA and CDR2 SQIVND (reference sequence). V lost 3 bases, J lost 4 bases, and 5 bases stayed unmatched. The CDR3 runs to 14 residues. Supplemented by reference TRBV19 and TRBJ1-1, the full variable domain reads DGGITQSPKYLFRKEGQNVTLSCEQNLNHDAMYWYRQDPGQGLRLIYYSQIVNDFQKGDIAEGYSVSREKKESFPLTVTSAQKNPTAFYLCASSILPGGTEAFFGQGTRLTVV.

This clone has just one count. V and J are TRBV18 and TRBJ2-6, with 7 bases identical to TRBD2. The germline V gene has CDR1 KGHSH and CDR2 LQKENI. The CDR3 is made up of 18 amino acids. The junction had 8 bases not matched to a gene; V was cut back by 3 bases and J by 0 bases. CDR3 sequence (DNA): TGTGCCAGCTCACCCCGGGCTAGCGGTAGCTCTGGGGCCAACGTCCTGACTTTC. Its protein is CASSPRASGSSGANVLTF.